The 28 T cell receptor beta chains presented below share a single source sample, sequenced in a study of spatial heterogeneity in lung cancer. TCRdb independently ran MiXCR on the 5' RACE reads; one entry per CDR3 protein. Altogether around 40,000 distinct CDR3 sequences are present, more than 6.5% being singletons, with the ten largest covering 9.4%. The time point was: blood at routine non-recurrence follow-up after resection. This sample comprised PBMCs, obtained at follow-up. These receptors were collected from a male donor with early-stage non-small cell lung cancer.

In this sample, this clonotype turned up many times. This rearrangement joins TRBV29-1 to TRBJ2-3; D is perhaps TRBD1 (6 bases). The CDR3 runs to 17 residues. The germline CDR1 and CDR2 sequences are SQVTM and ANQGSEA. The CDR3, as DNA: TGCAGACCCCCGCAGGGGAGTTGGTTGTTCGGCACAGATACGCAGTATTTT. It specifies CRPPQGSWLFGTDTQYF.

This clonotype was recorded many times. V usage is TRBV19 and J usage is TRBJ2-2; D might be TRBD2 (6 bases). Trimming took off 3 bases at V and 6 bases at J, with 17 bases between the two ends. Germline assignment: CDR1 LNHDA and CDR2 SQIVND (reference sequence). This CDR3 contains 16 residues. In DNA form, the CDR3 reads TGTGCCAGTAGTATCCACTCCGGGGGATGGGCCGGGGAGCTGTTTTTT. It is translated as CASSIHSGGWAGELFF.

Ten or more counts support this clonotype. CDR3 coding DNA: TGTGCCAGCAGTTTCCGGGGGCGAGATGAGCAGTTCTTC. Residues: CASSFRGRDEQFF. The chain links TRBV27 to TRBJ2-1, with D perhaps being TRBD1 or TRBD2 (6 bases each). The CDR3 length is 13 residues. V was shortened by 3 bases and J by 8 bases, with 11 bases between the two germline ends. CDR1 and CDR2 from the germline V gene are MNHEY and SMNVEV (reference sequence).

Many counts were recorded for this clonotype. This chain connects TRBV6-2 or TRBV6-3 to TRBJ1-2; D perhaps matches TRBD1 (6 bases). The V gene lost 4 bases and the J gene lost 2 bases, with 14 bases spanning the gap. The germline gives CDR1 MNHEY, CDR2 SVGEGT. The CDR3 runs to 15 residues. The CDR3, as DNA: TGTGCCAGCAGTTCCCTGAGGGACACAAACTATGGCTACACCTTC. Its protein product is CASSSLRDTNYGYTF.

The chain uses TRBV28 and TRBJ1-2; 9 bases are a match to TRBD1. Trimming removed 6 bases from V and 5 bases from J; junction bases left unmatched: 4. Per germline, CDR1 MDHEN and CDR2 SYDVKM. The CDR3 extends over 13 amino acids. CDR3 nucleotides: TGTGCCAGCAGGTCGGACAGGGGATATGGCTACACCTTC. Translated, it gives CASRSDRGYGYTF.

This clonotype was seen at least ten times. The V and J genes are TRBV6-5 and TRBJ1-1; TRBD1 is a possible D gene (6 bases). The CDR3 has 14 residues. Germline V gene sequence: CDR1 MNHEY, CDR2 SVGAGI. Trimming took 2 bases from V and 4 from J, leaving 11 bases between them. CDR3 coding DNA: TGTGCCAGCAGTTACGCAGGGGAGGGCACTGAAGCTTTCTTT. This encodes CASSYAGEGTEAFF.

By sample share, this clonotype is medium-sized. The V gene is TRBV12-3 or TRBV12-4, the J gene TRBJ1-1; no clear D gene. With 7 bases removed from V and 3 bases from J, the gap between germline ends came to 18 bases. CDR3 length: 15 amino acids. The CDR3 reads CASTPGGREDTEAFF. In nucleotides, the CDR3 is TGTGCCAGCACCCCAGGAGGGCGAGAAGACACTGAAGCTTTCTTT.

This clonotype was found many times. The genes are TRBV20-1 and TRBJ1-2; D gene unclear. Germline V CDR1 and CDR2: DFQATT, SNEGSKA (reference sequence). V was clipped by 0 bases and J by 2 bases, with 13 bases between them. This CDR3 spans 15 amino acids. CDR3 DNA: TGCAGTGCTAGAGACCCCCGGGGAAAAAACTATGGCTACACCTTC. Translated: CSARDPRGKNYGYTF.

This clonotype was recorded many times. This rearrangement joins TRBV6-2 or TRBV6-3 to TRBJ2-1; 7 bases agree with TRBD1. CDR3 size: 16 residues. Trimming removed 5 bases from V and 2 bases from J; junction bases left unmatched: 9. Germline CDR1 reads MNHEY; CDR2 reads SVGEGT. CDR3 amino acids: CASSQHRGAPYNEQFF. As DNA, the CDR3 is TGTGCCAGCAGTCAGCACAGGGGAGCCCCCTACAATGAGCAGTTCTTC.

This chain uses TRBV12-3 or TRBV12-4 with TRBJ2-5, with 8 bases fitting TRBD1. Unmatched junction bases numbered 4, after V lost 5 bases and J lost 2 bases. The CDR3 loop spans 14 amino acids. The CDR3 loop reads CASSIGQGQETQYF. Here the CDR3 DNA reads TGTGCCAGCAGTATCGGACAGGGACAAGAGACCCAGTACTTC.

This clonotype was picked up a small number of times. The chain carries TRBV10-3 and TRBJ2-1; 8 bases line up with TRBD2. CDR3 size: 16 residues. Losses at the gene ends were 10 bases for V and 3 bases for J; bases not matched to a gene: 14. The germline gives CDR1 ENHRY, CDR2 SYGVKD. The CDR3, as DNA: TGTGCCACAAAGGACGTCCGGGGGGGCCGCTACAATGAGCAGTTCTTC. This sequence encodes CATKDVRGGRYNEQFF.

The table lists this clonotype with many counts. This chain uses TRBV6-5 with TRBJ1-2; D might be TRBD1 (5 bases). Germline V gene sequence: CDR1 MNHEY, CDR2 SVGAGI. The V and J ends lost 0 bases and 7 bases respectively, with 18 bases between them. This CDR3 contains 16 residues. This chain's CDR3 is CASSYSFAGLGTGYTF. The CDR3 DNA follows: TGTGCCAGCAGTTACTCGTTTGCGGGGTTAGGGACTGGCTACACCTTC.

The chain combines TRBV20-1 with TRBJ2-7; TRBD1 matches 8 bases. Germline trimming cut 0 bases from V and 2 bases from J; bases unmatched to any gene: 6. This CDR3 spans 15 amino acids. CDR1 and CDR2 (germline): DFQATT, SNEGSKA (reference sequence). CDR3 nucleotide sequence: TGCAGTGCTAGAGACGTACAGGGGGTAGCCTACGAGCAGTACTTC. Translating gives CSARDVQGVAYEQYF.

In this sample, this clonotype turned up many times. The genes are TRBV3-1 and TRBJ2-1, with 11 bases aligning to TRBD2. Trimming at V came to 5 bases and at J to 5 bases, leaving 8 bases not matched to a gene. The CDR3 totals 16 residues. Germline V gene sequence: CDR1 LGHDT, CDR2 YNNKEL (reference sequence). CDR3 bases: TGTGCCAGCAGCGCCACTAGCGGGGGAGGGCACAATGAGCAGTTCTTC. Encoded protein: CASSATSGGGHNEQFF.

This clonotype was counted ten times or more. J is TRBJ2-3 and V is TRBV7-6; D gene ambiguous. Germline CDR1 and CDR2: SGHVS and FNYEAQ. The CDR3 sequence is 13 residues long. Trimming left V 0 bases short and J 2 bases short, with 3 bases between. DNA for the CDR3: TGTGCCAGCAGCTTAGCGTTCACAGATACGCAGTATTTT. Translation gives CASSLAFTDTQYF.

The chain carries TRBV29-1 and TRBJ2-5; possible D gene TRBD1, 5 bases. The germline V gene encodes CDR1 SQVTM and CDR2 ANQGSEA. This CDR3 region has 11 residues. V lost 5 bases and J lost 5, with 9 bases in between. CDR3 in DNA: TGCAGCGTTAGGACATTGGAGACCCAGTACTTC. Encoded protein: CSVRTLETQYF. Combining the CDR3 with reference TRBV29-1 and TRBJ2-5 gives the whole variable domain SAVISQKPSRDICQRGTSLTIQCQVDSQVTMMFWYRQQPGQSLTLIATANQGSEATYESGFVIDKFPISRPNLTFSTLTVSNMSPEDSSIYLCSVRTLETQYFGPGTRLLVL.

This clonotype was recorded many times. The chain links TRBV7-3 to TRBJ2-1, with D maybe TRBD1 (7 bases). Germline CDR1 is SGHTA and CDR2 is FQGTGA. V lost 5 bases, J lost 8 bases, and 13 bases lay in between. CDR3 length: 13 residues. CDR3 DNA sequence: TGTGCCAGCAGCCCGGACAGGAGGGATGAGCAGTTCTTC. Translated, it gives CASSPDRRDEQFF.

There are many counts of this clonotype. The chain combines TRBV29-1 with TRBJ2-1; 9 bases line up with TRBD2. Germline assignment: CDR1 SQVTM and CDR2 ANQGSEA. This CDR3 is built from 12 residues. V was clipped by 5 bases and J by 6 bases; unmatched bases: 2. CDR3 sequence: CSVSSGVNEQFF. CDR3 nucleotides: TGCAGCGTTTCTAGCGGGGTCAATGAGCAGTTCTTC.

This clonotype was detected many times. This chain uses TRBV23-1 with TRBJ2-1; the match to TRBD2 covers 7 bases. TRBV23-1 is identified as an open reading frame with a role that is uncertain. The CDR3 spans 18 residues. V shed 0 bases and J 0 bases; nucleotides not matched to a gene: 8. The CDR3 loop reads CASSQSQSGESSYNEQFF. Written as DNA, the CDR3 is TGCGCCAGCAGTCAATCCCAGAGCGGGGAGAGCTCCTACAATGAGCAGTTCTTC.

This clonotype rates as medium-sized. CDR3 in amino acids: CASSPTGEVYGYTF. In nucleotides, the CDR3 is TGTGCCAGCAGCCCCACGGGCGAGGTCTATGGCTACACCTTC. This sequence joins TRBV3-1 and TRBJ1-2, with unresolved D. From germline, CDR1 is LGHDT and CDR2 YNNKEL (reference sequence). V dropped 4 bases and J dropped 4 bases, with 13 bases sitting between them. There are 14 residues in the CDR3. The whole variable domain, remainder taken from reference TRBV3-1 and TRBJ1-2, is DTAVSQTPKYLVTQMGNDKSIKCEQNLGHDTMYWYKQDSKKFLKIMFSYNNKELIINETVPNRFSPKSPDKAHLNLHINSLELGDSAVYFCASSPTGEVYGYTFGSGTRLTVV.

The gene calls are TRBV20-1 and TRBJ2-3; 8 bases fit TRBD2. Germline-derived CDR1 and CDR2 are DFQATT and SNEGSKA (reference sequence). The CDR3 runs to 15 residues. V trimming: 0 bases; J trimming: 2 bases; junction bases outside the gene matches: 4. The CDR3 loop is CSARDPGGVTDTQYF. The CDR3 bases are TGCAGTGCTAGAGATCCGGGGGGGGTCACAGATACGCAGTATTTT.

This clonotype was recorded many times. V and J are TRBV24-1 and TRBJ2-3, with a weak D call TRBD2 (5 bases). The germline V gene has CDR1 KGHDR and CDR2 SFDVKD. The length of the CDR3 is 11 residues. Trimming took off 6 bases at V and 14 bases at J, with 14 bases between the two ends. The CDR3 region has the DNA TGTGCCACCAGTTCGGGGTCGACCAGGTATTTT. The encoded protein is CATSSGSTRYF.

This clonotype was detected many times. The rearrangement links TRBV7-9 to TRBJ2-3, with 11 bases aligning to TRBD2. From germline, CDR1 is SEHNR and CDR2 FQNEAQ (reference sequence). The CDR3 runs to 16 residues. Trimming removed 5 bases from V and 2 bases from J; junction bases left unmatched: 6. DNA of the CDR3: TGTGCCAGCAGCGCTTCACTAGCGGGGGTCACAGATACGCAGTATTTT. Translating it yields CASSASLAGVTDTQYF.

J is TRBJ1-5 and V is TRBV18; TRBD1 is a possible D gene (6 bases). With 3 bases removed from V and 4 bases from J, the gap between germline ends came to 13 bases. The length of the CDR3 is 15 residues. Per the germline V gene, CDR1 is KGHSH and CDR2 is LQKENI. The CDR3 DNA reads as TGTGCCAGCTCACCCCAGAGGACAGCTAATCAGCCCCAGCATTTT. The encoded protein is CASSPQRTANQPQHF.

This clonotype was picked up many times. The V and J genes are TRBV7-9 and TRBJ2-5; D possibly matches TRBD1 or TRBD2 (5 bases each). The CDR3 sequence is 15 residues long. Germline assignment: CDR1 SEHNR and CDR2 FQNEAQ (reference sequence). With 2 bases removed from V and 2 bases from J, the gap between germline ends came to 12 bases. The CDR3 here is CASSLTGTAQETQYF. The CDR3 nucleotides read TGTGCCAGCAGCTTAACCGGGACGGCACAAGAGACCCAGTACTTC.

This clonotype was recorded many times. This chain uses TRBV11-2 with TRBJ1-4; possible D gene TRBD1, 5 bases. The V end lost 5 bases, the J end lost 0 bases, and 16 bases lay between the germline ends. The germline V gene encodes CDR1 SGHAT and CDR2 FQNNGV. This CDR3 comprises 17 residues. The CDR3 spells CASSQNAGQSTNEKLFF. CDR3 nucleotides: TGTGCCAGCAGCCAAAACGCGGGGCAGTCAACTAATGAAAAACTGTTTTTT.

The chain's CDR3 is CASRDTNTGELFF. For the CDR3, the DNA is TGTGCCAGTCGGGACACGAACACCGGGGAGCTGTTTTTT. The rearrangement uses TRBV19 and TRBJ2-2; maybe TRBD1 (6 bases). Germline lookup yields CDR1 LNHDA and CDR2 SQIVND (reference sequence). The V gene lost 8 bases and the J gene lost 0 bases, with 7 bases spanning the gap. The CDR3 totals 13 residues.

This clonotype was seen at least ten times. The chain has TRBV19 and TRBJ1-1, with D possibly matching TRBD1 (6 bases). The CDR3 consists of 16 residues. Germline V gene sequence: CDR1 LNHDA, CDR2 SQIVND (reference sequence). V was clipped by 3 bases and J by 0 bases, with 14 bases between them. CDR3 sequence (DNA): TGTGCCAGTAGTATGGGGGGCGAGGGGATGAACACTGAAGCTTTCTTT. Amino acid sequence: CASSMGGEGMNTEAFF.